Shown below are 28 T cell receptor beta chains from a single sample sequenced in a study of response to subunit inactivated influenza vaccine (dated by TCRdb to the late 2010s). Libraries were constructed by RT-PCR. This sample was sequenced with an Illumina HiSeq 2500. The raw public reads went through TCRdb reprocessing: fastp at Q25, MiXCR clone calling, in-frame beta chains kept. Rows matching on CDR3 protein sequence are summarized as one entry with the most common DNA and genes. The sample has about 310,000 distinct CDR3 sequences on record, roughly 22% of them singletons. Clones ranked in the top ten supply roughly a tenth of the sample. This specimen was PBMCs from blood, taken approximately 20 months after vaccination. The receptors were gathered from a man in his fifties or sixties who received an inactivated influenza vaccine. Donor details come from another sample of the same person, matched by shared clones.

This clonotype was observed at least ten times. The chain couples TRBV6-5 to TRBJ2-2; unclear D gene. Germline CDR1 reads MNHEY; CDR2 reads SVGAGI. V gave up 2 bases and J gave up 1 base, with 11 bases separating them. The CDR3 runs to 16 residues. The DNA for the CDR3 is TGTGCCAGCAGTTACCTGGTGAAGGGGAACACCGGGGAGCTGTTTTTT. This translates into CASSYLVKGNTGELFF.

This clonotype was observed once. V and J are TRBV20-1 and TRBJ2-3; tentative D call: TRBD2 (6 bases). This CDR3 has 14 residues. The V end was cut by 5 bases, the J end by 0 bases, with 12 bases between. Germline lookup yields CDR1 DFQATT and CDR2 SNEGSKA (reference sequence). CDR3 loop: CSAGSSVSTDTQYF. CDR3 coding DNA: TGCAGTGCTGGCTCTAGCGTAAGCACAGATACGCAGTATTTT.

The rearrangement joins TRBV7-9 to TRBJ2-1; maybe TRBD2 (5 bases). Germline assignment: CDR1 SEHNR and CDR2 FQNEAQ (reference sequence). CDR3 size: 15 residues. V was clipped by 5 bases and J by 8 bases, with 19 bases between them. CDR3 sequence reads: CASSKRQTRWDEQFF. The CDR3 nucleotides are TGTGCCAGCAGCAAGCGGCAGACACGATGGGATGAGCAGTTCTTC.

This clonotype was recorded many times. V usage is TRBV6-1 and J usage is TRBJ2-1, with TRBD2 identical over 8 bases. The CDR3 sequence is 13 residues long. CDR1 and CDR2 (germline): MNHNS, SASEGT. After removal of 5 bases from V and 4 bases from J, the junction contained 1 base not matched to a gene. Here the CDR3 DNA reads TGTGCCAGCAGTCGCGGGGGGTACAATGAGCAGTTCTTC. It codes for CASSRGGYNEQFF.

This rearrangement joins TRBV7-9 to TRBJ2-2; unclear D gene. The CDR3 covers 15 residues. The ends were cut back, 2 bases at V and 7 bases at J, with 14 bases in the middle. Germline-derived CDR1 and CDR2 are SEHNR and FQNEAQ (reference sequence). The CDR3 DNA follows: TGTGCCAGCAGCTTAAGTATAGGGCGGATCGGGGAGCTGTTTTTT. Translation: CASSLSIGRIGELFF.

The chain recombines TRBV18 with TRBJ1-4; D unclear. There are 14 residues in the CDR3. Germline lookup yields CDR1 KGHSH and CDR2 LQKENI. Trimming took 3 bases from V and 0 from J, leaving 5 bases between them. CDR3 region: CASSPSSTNEKLFF. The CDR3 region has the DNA TGTGCCAGCTCACCGAGTTCAACTAATGAAAAACTGTTTTTT.

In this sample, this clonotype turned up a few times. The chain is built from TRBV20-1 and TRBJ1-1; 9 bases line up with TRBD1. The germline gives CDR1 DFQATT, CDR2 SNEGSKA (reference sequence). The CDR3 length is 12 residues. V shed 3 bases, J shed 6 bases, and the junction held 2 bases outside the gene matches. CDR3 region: CSASRTGAEAFF. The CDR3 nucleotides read TGCAGTGCTAGCAGGACAGGGGCTGAAGCTTTCTTT.

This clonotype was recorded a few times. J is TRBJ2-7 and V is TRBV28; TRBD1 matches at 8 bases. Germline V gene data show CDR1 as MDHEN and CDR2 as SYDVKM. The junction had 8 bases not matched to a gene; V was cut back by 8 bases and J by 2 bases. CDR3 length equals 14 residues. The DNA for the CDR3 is TGTGCCAGCGGACAGGGAGGTGGCCCCTACGAGCAGTACTTC. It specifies CASGQGGGPYEQYF.

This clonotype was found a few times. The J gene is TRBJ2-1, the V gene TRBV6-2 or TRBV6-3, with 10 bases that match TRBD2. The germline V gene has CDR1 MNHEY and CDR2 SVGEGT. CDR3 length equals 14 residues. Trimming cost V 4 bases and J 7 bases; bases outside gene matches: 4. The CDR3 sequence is CASSLGLARNEQFF. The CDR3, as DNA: TGTGCCAGCAGTTTGGGACTAGCGCGGAATGAGCAGTTCTTC.

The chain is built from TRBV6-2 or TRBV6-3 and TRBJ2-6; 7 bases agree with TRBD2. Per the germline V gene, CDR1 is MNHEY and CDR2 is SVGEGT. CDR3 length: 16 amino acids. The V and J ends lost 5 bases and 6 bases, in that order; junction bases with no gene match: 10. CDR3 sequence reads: CASSLGGLTVANVLTF. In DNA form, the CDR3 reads TGTGCCAGCAGTCTGGGGGGGTTGACAGTGGCCAACGTCCTGACTTTC.

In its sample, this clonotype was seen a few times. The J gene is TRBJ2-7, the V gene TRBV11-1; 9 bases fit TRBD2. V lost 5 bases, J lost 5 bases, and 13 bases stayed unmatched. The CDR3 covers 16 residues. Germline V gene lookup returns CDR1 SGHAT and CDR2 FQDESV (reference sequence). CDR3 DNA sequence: TGTGCCAGCAGCAAAGCACCCCAGGGACTAGCAGACGAGCAGTACTTC. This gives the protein CASSKAPQGLADEQYF.

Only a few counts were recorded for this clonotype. The CDR3: CSARDYGAGHYNEQFF. CDR3 nucleotide sequence: TGCAGTGCTAGAGACTATGGAGCGGGGCACTACAATGAGCAGTTCTTC. The rearrangement uses TRBV20-1 and TRBJ2-1; 7 positions agree with TRBD2. This CDR3 spans 16 amino acids. Germline CDR1 DFQATT, CDR2 SNEGSKA (reference sequence). Losses at the gene ends were 0 bases for V and 3 bases for J; bases not matched to a gene: 8.

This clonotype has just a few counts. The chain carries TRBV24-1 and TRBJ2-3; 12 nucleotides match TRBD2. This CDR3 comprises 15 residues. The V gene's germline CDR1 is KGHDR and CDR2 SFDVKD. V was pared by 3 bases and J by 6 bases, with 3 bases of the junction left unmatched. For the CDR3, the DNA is TGTGCCACCAGTGATATTGGACTAGCGGGGGATACGCAGTATTTT. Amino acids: CATSDIGLAGDTQYF.

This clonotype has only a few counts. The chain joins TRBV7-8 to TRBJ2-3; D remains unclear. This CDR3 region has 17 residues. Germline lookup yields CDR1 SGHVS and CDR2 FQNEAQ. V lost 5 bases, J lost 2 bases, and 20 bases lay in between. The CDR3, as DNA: TGTGCCAGCAGCAGGCCCTTTTTTAAGCAGCACACAGATACGCAGTATTTT. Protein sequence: CASSRPFFKQHTDTQYF.

In DNA form, the CDR3 reads TGTGCCAGCAGCCAAGGGGGGACTGGAAACACCATATATTTT. It yields the protein CASSQGGTGNTIYF. The chain carries TRBV3-1 and TRBJ1-3, with D maybe TRBD1 (5 bases). The V gene lost 1 base and the J gene lost 2 bases, with 6 bases spanning the gap. The germline CDR1 and CDR2 sequences are LGHDT and YNNKEL (reference sequence). The CDR3 contains 14 residues.

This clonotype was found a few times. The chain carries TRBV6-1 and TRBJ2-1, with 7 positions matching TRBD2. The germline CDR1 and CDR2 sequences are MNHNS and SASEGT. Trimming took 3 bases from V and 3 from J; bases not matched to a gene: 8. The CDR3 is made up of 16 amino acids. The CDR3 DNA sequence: TGTGCCAGCAGTGATTGGGCGGGAGTAGTCTACAATGAGCAGTTCTTC. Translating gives CASSDWAGVVYNEQFF.

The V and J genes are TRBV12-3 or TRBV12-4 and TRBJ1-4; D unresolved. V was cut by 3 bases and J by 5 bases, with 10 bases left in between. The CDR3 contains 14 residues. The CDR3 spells CASSLNSRNEKLFF. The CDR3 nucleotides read TGTGCCAGCAGTTTGAACAGCCGCAATGAAAAACTGTTTTTT.

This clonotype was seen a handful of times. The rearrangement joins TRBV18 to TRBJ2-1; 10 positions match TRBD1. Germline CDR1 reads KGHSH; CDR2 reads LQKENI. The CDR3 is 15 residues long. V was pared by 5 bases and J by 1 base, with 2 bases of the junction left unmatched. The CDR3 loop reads CASSEGQGSYNEQFF. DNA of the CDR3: TGTGCCAGCTCAGAGGGACAGGGGTCCTACAATGAGCAGTTCTTC.

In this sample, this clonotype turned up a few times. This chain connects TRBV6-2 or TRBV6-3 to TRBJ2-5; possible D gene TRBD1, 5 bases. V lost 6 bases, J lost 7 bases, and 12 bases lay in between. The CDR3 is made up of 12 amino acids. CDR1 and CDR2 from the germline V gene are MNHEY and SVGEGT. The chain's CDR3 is CASSLNRGTQYF. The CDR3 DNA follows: TGTGCCAGCAGCCTCAATAGGGGGACCCAGTACTTC.

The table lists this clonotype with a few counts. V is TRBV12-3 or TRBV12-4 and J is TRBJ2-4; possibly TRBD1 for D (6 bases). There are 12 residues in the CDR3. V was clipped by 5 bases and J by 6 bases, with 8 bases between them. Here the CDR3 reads CASSPRGNIQYF. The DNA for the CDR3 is TGTGCCAGCAGTCCCAGGGGAAACATTCAGTACTTC.

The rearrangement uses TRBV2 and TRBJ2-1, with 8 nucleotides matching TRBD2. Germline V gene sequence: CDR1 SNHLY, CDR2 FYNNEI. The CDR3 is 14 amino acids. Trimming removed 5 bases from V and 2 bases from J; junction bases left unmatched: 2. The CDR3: CASSTSGPYNEQFF. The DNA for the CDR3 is TGTGCCAGCAGTACTAGCGGCCCCTACAATGAGCAGTTCTTC.

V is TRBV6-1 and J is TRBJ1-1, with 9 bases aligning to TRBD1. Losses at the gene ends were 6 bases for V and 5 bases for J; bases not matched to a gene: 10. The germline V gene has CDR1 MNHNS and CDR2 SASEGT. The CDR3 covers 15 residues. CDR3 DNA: TGTGCCAGCAGCTCCGGGACAGGGCAAGGAACTGAAGCTTTCTTT. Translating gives CASSSGTGQGTEAFF.

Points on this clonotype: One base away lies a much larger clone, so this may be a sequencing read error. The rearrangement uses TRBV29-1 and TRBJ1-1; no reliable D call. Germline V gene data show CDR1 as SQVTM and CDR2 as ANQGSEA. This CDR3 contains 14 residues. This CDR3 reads CSVQRAPRGTEALF. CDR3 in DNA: TGCAGCGTCCAACGGGCCCCCCGCGGCACTGAAGCTTTATTT.

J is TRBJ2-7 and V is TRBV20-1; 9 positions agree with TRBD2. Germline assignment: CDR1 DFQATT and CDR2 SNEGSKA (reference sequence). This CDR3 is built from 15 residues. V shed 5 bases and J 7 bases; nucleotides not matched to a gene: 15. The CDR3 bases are TGCAGTGCTCCTTCCGGGACTAGCCCCCGTCGAGAGCAGTACTTC. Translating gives CSAPSGTSPRREQYF.

The CDR3 region is CASSQYWTSGRAIAQETQYF. The DNA of the CDR3 is TGCGCCAGCAGCCAGTATTGGACTAGCGGGAGGGCCATCGCCCAAGAGACCCAGTACTTC. This rearrangement joins TRBV4-3 to TRBJ2-5, with 15 positions matching TRBD2. Germline-derived CDR1 and CDR2 are LGHNA and YSLEER. The CDR3 has 20 residues. V shed 3 bases, J shed 1 base, and the junction held 12 bases outside the gene matches.

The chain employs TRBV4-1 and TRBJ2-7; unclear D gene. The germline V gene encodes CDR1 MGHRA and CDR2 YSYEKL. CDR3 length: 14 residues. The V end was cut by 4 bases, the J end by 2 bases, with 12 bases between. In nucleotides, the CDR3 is TGCGCCAGCAGCCCCAGACTGCTAACCTACGAGCAGTACTTC. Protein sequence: CASSPRLLTYEQYF.

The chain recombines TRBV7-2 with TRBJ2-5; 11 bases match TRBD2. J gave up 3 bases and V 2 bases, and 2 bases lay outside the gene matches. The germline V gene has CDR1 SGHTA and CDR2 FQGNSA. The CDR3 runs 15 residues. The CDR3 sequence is CASSLFSGGEETQYF. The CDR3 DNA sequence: TGTGCCAGCAGCTTATTTAGCGGGGGGGAAGAGACCCAGTACTTC.

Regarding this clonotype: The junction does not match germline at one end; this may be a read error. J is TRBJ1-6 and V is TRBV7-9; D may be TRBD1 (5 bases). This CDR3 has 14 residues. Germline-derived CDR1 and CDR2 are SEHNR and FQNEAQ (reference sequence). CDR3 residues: CATSFGTYNSPLHF. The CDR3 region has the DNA TGTGCCACCAGCTTCGGGACTTATAATTCACCCCTCCACTTT. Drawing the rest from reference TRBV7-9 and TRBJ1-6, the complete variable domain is DTGVSQNPRHKITKRGQNVTFRCDPISEHNRLYWYRQTLGQGPEFLTYFQNEAQLEKSRLLSDRFSAERPKGSFSTLEIQRTEQGDSAMYLCATSFGTYNSPLHFGNGTRLTVT.